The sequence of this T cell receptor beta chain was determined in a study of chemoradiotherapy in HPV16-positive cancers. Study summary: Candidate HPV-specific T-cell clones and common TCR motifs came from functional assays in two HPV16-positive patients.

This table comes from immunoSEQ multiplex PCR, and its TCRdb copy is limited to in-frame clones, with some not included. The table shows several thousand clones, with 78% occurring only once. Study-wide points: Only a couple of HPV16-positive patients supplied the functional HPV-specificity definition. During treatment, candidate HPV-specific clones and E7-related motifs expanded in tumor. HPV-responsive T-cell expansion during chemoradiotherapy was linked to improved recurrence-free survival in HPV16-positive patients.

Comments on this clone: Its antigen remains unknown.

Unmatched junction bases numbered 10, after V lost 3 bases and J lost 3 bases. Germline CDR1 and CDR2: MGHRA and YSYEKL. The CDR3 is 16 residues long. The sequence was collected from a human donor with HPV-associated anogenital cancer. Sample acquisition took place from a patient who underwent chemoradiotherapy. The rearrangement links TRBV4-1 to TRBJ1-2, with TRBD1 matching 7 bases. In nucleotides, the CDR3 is TGCGCCAGCAGCCAGGTACCGGGACAGAGATACTATGGCTACACCTTC. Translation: CASSQVPGQRYYGYTF.